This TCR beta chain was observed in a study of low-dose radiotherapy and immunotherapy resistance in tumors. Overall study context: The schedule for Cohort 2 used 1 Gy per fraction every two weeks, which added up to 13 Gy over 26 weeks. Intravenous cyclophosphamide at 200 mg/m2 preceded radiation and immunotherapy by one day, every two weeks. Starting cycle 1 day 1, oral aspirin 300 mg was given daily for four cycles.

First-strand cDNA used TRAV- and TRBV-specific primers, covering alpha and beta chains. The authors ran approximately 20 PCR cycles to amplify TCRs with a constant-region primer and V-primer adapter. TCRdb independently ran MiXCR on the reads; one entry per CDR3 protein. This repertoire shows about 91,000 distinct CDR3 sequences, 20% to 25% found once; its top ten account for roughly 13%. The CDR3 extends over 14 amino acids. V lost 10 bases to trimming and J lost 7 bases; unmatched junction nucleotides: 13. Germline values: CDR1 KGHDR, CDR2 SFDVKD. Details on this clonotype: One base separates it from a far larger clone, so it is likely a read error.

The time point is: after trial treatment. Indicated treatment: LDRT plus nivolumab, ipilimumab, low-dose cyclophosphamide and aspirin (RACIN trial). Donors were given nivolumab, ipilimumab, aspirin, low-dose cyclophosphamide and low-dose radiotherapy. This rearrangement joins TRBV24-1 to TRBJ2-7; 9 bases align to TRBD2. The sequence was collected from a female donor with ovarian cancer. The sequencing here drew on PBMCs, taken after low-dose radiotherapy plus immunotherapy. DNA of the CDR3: TGTGCCACGACGGCGGGAGGGCCCGCCAATGAGCAGTACTTC. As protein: CATTAGGPANEQYF.